The 4 T cell receptor beta chains in this list originate from one sample, sequenced in a study of T cells in Graves' hyperthyroidism and ophthalmopathy. TCR beta CDR3 region amplification was performed from RNA transcripts. When the TCR CDR3 underwent first-round RT-PCR, the HTBI primer set was used. TCRdb re-called the multiplex PCR reads through MiXCR, storing one row per CDR3 protein. There are some 550,000 distinct CDR3 sequences in the sample; about 16% occur only once, and roughly 3% lies in the top ten. What was sequenced was blood. The receptors stem from a middle-aged woman with Graves' ophthalmopathy.

This clonotype was counted a single time. This clone may be a read error of a much larger clone one base away. V gene TRBV6-2 or TRBV6-3 combines with J gene TRBJ2-7; no clear D. The germline CDR1 and CDR2 sequences are MNHEY and SVGEGT. The CDR3 sequence is 14 residues long. In nucleotides, the CDR3 is TGTGTCAGCAGTACCTTTTTTGGTAGCCGAGAGCAGTACTTC. Protein: CVSSTFFGSREQYF.

This clonotype showed up many times. V gene TRBV5-1 combines with J gene TRBJ2-7; the match to TRBD2 covers 11 bases. Germline loops: CDR1 SGHRS, CDR2 YFSETQ. This CDR3 spans 14 amino acids. V shed 2 bases and J 5 bases; nucleotides not matched to a gene: 3. CDR3 in amino acids: CASSFVGLADEQYF. The CDR3 nucleotides are TGCGCCAGCAGCTTCGTGGGACTAGCGGACGAGCAGTACTTC.

V usage is TRBV20-1 and J usage is TRBJ2-1; weak D call: TRBD2 (6 bases). This CDR3 spans 15 amino acids. Deletions cut 3 bases from V and 2 bases from J, with 14 bases between. Germline V gene data show CDR1 as DFQATT and CDR2 as SNEGSKA (reference sequence). The CDR3 loop is CSARFTSQTYNEQFF. The DNA for the CDR3 is TGCAGTGCTAGGTTTACTAGCCAGACCTACAATGAGCAGTTCTTC.

This clonotype came up a few times. The chain couples TRBV11-2 to TRBJ2-2, with D maybe TRBD2 (5 bases). The V gene's germline CDR1 is SGHAT and CDR2 FQNNGV. CDR3 size: 13 residues. The V end was cut by 5 bases, the J end by 7 bases, with 11 bases between. CDR3 region: CASSPVGVGELFF. The CDR3 bases are TGTGCCAGCAGCCCTGTCGGGGTCGGGGAGCTGTTTTTT.